Detailed here is one T cell receptor beta chain. The entry originates in a study of spatial heterogeneity in lung cancer. TCRdb itself ran the 5' RACE reads through MiXCR, one entry per CDR3 protein. The profile shows fewer than 30,000 distinct CDR3 sequences, over 7.5% of them singletons. V dropped 0 bases and J dropped 6; count of bases not matched to a gene: 5. The germline gives CDR1 SGHRS, CDR2 YFSETQ. The CDR3 covers 14 residues. Sample time point: blood at routine non-recurrence follow-up after resection. The receptor's source is a male donor with early-stage non-small cell lung cancer. The sample in question was PBMCs, obtained at follow-up. The chain is built from TRBV5-1 and TRBJ1-1; TRBD1 matches 7 bases. This CDR3 is CASSLDRDSSEAFF. CDR3 sequence (DNA): TGCGCCAGCAGCTTGGACCGGGACAGCTCTGAAGCTTTCTTT.